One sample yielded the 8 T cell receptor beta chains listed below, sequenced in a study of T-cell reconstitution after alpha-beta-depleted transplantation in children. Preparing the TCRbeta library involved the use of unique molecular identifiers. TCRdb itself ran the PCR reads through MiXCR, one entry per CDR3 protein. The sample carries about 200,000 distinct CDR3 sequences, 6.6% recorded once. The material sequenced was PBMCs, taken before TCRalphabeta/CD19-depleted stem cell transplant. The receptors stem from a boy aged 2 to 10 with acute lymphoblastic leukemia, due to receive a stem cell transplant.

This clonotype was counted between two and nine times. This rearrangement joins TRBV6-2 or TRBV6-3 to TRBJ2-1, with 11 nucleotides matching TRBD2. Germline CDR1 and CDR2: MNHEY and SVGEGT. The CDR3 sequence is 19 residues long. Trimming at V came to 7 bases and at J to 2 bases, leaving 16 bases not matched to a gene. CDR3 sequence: CASMGEVSGRATPYNEQFF. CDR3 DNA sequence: TGTGCCAGCATGGGGGAGGTTAGCGGGAGGGCCACCCCCTACAATGAGCAGTTCTTC.

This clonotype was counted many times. For the CDR3, the DNA is TGCAGCGTTAACCAGGGGGACTCCACAGATACGCAGTATTTT. Residues: CSVNQGDSTDTQYF. The V and J genes are TRBV29-1 and TRBJ2-3, with D possibly being TRBD1 (7 bases). V lost 5 bases and J lost 2, with 14 bases in between. The CDR3 runs to 14 residues. Germline V gives CDR1 SQVTM, CDR2 ANQGSEA.

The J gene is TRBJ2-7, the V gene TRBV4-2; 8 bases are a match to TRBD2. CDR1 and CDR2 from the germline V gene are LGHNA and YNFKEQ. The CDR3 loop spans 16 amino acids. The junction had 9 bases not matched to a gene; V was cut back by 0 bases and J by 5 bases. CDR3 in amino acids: CASSQDLFGRANEQYF. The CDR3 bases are TGTGCCAGCAGCCAAGATCTATTCGGGAGGGCCAACGAGCAGTACTTC.

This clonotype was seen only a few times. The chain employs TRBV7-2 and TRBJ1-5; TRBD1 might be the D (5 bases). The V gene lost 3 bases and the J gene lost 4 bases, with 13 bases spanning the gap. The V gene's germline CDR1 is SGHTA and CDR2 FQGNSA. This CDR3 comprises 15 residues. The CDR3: CASSFNPGSNQPQHF. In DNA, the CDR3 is TGTGCCAGCAGCTTTAACCCAGGGTCGAATCAGCCCCAGCATTTT.

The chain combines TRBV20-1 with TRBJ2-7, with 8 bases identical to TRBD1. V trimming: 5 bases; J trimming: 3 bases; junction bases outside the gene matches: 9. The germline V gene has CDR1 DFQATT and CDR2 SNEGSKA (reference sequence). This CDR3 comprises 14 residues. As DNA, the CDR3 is TGCAGTGCTGGGGGTGGACAGGGTCTCTACGAGCAGTACTTC. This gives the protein CSAGGGQGLYEQYF.

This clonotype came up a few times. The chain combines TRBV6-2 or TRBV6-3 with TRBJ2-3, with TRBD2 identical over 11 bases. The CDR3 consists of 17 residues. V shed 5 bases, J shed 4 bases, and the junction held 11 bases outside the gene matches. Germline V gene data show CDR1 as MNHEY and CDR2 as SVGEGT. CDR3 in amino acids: CASSPVGSGGAPDTQYF. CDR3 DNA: TGTGCCAGCAGTCCCGTCGGTAGCGGGGGGGCACCAGATACGCAGTATTTT.

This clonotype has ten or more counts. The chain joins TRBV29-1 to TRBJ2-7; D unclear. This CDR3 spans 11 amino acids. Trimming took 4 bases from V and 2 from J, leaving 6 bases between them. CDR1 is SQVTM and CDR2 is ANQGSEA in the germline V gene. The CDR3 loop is CSVVTPYEQYF. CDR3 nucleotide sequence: TGCAGCGTTGTAACCCCCTACGAGCAGTACTTC.

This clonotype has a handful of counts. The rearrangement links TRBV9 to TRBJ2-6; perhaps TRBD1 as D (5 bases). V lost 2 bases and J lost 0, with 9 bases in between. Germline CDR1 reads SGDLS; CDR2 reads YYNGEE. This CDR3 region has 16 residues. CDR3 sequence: CASSVRQPSGANVLTF. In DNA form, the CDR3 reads TGTGCCAGCAGCGTCCGACAGCCCTCTGGGGCCAACGTCCTGACTTTC.